This TCR beta chain was found in a study of spatial heterogeneity in lung cancer (dated by TCRdb to between 2017 and 2020). With respect to the entire study: Beta-chain transcripts were consistently detected in greater numbers than alpha-chain transcripts, which likely reflects a higher abundance of beta-chain transcripts. In non-small cell lung cancer, the study made a quantitative comparison of TCR alpha and beta repertoires among multiple tumor regions, matched nontumor lung and blood. In the raw uncorrected reads, each unique combination of TCR and UMI appeared more than ten times on average. Both alpha and beta chains were TCR-sequenced in samples taken at surgery, namely 220 tumor regions, 62 to 65 matched nontumor lung samples and over 55 PBMC samples. The study linked features of the TCR repertoire to counts of nonsynonymous mutations, which were determined by whole-exome sequencing of tumor tissue. Results the study describes overall, beyond this receptor: Confirming at a functional level the hypothesis that regional TCRs recognize regional mutations was considered to require additional single-cell paired TCR alpha and beta sequencing.

By sample share, this clonotype is medium-sized (0.01 to 0.1%). Its antigen remains undetermined. No quality values exist for individual bases; no much larger clone is one base distant. From its cysteine to its phenylalanine, the CDR3 spans 15 amino acids. This entry keeps only the CDR3 DNA: 45 bases, framed from base 1. Germline trimming amounts to 4 bases on V and 9 bases on J, with 9 as the count of junction bases outside the gene matches. Libraries came from 5' RACE. The sequencing machine was a NextSeq 500. To allow correction of PCR and sequencing errors, the TCR library protocol tagged every TCR cDNA molecule with a unique molecular identifier. In the source study's methods: TCR identification, UMI-based error correction and CDR3 extraction were performed with Decombinator tools. TCRs above a frequency of 2 per 1,000, corresponding to the top 1% of the tumor frequency distribution, were defined as expanded. Renyi diversity was computed with the R vegan package after each repertoire had been subsampled 100 times to 5,000 TCRs. CDR3 similarity networks were built from amino acid triplet string-kernel similarity, with CDR3s being connected when pairwise similarity was above 0.82. In TCRdb, the public reads were trimmed at Q25 with fastp and aligned with MiXCR, with productive beta chains retained. Every distinct CDR3 protein forms one entry, paired with its most common genes and DNA. These V and J calls rely on TCRdb rather than the paper's analysis. Across this sample there are under 6,500 distinct CDR3 sequences, with 3% to 5% seen only once. The ten top clones hold around 12% of the sample.

The intended sense of this specimen's time point label: sample taken at primary tumor resection. Donors were some 70 patients with early-stage, untreated non-small cell lung cancer from the lung TRACERx cohort. For TCR sequencing, whole RNA was extracted from tumor and nontumor lung tissue, or from cryopreserved PBMC samples, and no cell sorting was done. Only patients with enough RNA available from two or more tumor regions were chosen for TCR sequencing. Before being selected, tumor and adjacent nontumor lung specimens were reviewed by a lung pathologist. The sequencing used normal lung tissue next to the tumor, collected at surgery. The chain employs TRBV12-3 or TRBV12-4 and TRBJ2-5, with 12 middle bases fitting TRBD2. This TCR was recovered from a male donor with early-stage non-small cell lung cancer. The nucleotide sequence is TGTGCCAGCAGTTCAGGACTAGCGGGGAGGGGGCCCCAGTACTTC. This codes for CASSSGLAGRGPQYF.